This TCR beta chain was recorded in a study of T cell responses to AZD1222 COVID-19 vaccine (dated by TCRdb to about 2021). About the full investigation: A total of about 250 trial participants underwent TCR sequencing, of whom 207 had received two doses of AZD1222 and around 25 had received two doses of the MenACWY control vaccine. Trial participants were enrolled by age into subgroups of 18-55, 56-69 and 70-plus years, and roughly 160, 29 and 62 TCR-sequenced participants, respectively, were included in these subgroups.

The CDR3 regions of human TCRbeta chains were analyzed by immunosequencing. As for the original processing: Repertoire TCRs were checked for matches against a reference library of SARS-CoV-2-specific TCRs that had been generated using the MIRA antigen-specificity platform. Breadth was defined as the fraction of unique TCRs that were SARS-CoV-2-associated, and depth was defined as the fraction of total T cells that were SARS-CoV-2-associated. Using the MIRA data, every spike-specific TCR was mapped to the spike region that the TCR reacted to and assigned to either a CD4 or a CD8 class. Log10-transformed breadth and depth values were compared by one-way ANOVA with Sidak's multiple comparisons tests. The source is immuneACCESS, and TCRdb retained only in-frame sequences with V and J called. Part of the clones is not carried over; for the studies checked, unresolved V genes explain less than half of this, and the remainder is unexplained. The D gene and trimming were derived from the DNA, and the V and J assignments and clone size from that table. For this sample there are 80,000 to 100,000 clones; about 90% appear just once. The ten largest account for approximately 10% of the sample.

The time point label on this specimen signifies: baseline before first vaccination. The treatment or condition label, as the study defines it: meningococcal conjugate vaccine given as trial control. Vaccinee samples came from UK trials COV001 and COV002, including a single-blind randomized controlled phase 2/3 trial of AZD1222 (ChAdOx1 nCoV-19) in healthy adults. For TCRbeta chain sequencing, PBMC samples were collected from trial participants at day 0 and at day 28 after the second dose. The CDR3 contains 15 residues, cysteine and phenylalanine counted. The CDR3 DNA has 45 bases and is translated from base 1. The germline V gene specifies SGHVS as CDR1 and FNYEAQ as CDR2. Trimming removed 5 bases from V and 0 bases from J, leaving 11 bases between the germline ends. Paper-wide results and their limitations: Most participants were white British and females outnumbered males, and the authors suggested that clonal diversity may have been underestimated. Only six or seven AZD1222 recipients were SARS-CoV-2 seropositive at baseline, limiting conclusions about previously exposed vaccinees. The 56-69-year group was small, and its depth increase did not reach significance, likely because of low power. Vaccine-associated CD4 TCRs spanned the whole spike protein, with dominant responses in regions 160-218 and 743-854. A significant rise in spike-specific TCR breadth and depth was observed after two AZD1222 doses relative to day 0 and relative to MenACWY recipients. Epitopes outside the regions mutated in the B.1.351 and B.1.1.7 variants were reportedly recognized by nearly half of the unique spike-specific TCRs. Because no samples from the day 14 peak response were available, repertoires could be characterized only after the peak T cell response.

As to this clone: Its antigen remains undetermined. There are no base qualities to consult, and no much larger clone falls within one base.

The clonotype comes from an adult in good health. Source: peripheral blood, taken on day 0 of MenACWY control vaccination. The sequence is built from TRBV7-6 and TRBJ1-5; TRBD1 is a possible D gene, resting on 5 matching bases. The CDR3 amino acid sequence is: CASSLEQDSNQPQHF. The nucleotide sequence reads as follows: TGTGCCAGCAGCCTCGAACAGGATAGCAATCAGCCCCAGCATTTT.